This TCR beta chain was sequenced during a study of cytomegalovirus exposure and HLA in healthy donors. Notes on the study in general: Cytomegalovirus-associated status was assigned to 164 TCR beta chains. A few chains linked to CMV were shown in vitro to be specific for CMV antigens.

CDR1 is LNHDA and CDR2 is SQIVND in the germline V gene (reference sequence). V gave up 11 bases and J gave up 5 bases; unmatched junction bases: 8. The CDR3 has 13 residues. TCRdb's copy holds only in-frame clones and misses some; the assay was immunoSEQ multiplex PCR. The table includes some 310,000 clones, around 90% detected once. Remarks on this clone: The antigen is unknown.

This rearrangement joins TRBV19 to TRBJ1-2, with 10 bases fitting TRBD1. Source material: PBMCs. The clonotype originates from a man aged 25 to 45 in good health and CMV-seronegative. DNA of the CDR3: TGTGCCGGCTCCCCGGACAGGGGGTATGGCTACACCTTC. Protein product: CAGSPDRGYGYTF. Full variable domain (rest looked up from reference TRBV19 and TRBJ1-2): DGGITQSPKYLFRKEGQNVTLSCEQNLNHDAMYWYRQDPGQGLRLIYYSQIVNDFQKGDIAEGYSVSREKKESFPLTVTSAQKNPTAFYLCAGSPDRGYGYTFGSGTRLTVV.